One and the same sample provided the 24 T cell receptor beta chains below, sequenced in a study of blood T cell repertoires in COVID-19. Sequencing was performed with immunoSEQ multiplex PCR; in TCRdb, only in-frame clones are kept and a portion is missing. The sample has about 300,000 clones; just over 85% are singletons. The specimen was PBMCs or T cells enriched from blood (not recorded which). Source of these receptors: a woman younger than 35 who had recovered from COVID-19.

The V and J genes are TRBV19 and TRBJ1-2, with D perhaps matching TRBD1 (6 bases). This CDR3 spans 16 amino acids. Trimming left V 4 bases short and J 0 bases short, with 15 bases between. Germline CDR1 and CDR2: LNHDA and SQIVND (reference sequence). The CDR3 spells CASSRGHPNANYGYTF. The DNA for the CDR3 is TGTGCCAGTAGTAGGGGACACCCGAACGCTAACTATGGCTACACCTTC.

This sequence joins TRBV10-3 and TRBJ2-5; tentatively, D is TRBD1 (6 bases). Trimming took 6 bases from V and 4 from J, leaving 9 bases between them. This CDR3 spans 12 amino acids. CDR1 is ENHRY, CDR2 SYGVKD, per germline. The CDR3 loop is CAIRDRGETQYF. The DNA for the CDR3 is TGTGCCATCAGGGACAGAGGAGAGACCCAGTACTTC.

A single count supports this clone. This sequence joins TRBV9 and TRBJ1-2; D gene unclear. This CDR3 comprises 14 residues. The germline CDR1 and CDR2 sequences are SGDLS and YYNGEE. V was clipped by 4 bases and J by 7 bases, with 17 bases between them. The CDR3 protein is CASSPGLEEGGYTF. CDR3 coding DNA: TGTGCCAGCAGCCCTGGACTCGAAGAGGGTGGCTACACCTTC.

The CDR3 reads CASSVEDNGYTF. The CDR3, as DNA: TGTGCCAGCAGTGTTGAGGACAACGGCTACACCTTC. The chain couples TRBV2 to TRBJ1-2, with D possibly TRBD1 on 5 matching bases. The CDR3 contains 12 residues. The ends were cut back, 4 bases at V and 8 bases at J, with 11 bases in the middle. Germline assignment: CDR1 SNHLY and CDR2 FYNNEI.

This rearrangement joins TRBV19 to TRBJ2-2, with D possibly matching TRBD2 (5 bases). Germline V gene data show CDR1 as LNHDA and CDR2 as SQIVND (reference sequence). The CDR3 sequence is 16 residues long. V dropped 6 bases and J dropped 0 bases, with 14 bases sitting between them. The CDR3 DNA is TGTGCCAGTAGACGCCCTGGACTGACGAACACCGGGGAGCTGTTTTTT. This encodes CASRRPGLTNTGELFF.

This clone was observed a handful of times. V usage is TRBV5-6 and J usage is TRBJ1-3, with TRBD1 as a possible D gene (5 bases). The CDR3 is made up of 15 amino acids. The V and J ends lost 3 bases and 0 bases respectively, with 10 bases between them. Germline CDR1 reads SGHDT; CDR2 reads YYEEEE. The CDR3 protein is CASSSTGDSGNTIYF. The CDR3 DNA is TGTGCCAGCAGCTCTACAGGTGACTCTGGAAACACCATATATTTT.

As concerns this clone: One end of the junction fails to match germline, which may point to a read error. The chain uses TRBV25-1 and TRBJ2-1; the match to TRBD1 covers 7 bases. The CDR3 is made up of 14 amino acids. Germline assignment: CDR1 MGHDK and CDR2 SYGVNS. The CDR3 protein is CASSDQGGQNGQFF. The DNA of the CDR3 is TGTGCCAGCAGTGACCAAGGGGGACAGAATGGGCAGTTCTTC.

The chain links TRBV14 to TRBJ2-3; tentative D call: TRBD2 (6 bases). Per the germline V gene, CDR1 is SGHDN and CDR2 is FVKESK. V was clipped by 3 bases and J by 8 bases, with 18 bases between them. This CDR3 is built from 15 residues. CDR3 sequence reads: CASSQGGPGLGTQYF. The DNA of the CDR3 is TGTGCCAGCAGCCAGGGGGGTCCGGGGCTAGGTACGCAGTATTTT.

The chain couples TRBV14 to TRBJ1-6; 7 bases match TRBD1. Germline assignment: CDR1 SGHDN and CDR2 FVKESK. With V trimmed by 4 bases and J by 9 bases, 9 bases remained unmatched. The CDR3 is made up of 15 amino acids. Here the CDR3 reads CASSLRGTASSPLHF. Here the CDR3 DNA reads TGTGCCAGCAGCCTAAGGGGGACAGCAAGTTCACCCCTCCACTTT.

V is TRBV6-5 and J is TRBJ1-1, with TRBD1 as a possible D gene (5 bases). The CDR3 consists of 15 residues. Germline V gene data show CDR1 as MNHEY and CDR2 as SVGAGI. Trimming took 7 bases from V and 3 from J, leaving 18 bases between them. The CDR3 loop is CASTSGLGGDTEAFF. CDR3 nucleotides: TGTGCCAGCACCTCGGGCCTCGGGGGGGACACTGAAGCTTTCTTT.

The chain has TRBV12-5 and TRBJ1-5; no definite D call. Germline CDR1 is LGHNT and CDR2 is FRNRAP. V dropped 4 bases and J dropped 7 bases, with 14 bases sitting between them. This CDR3 is built from 14 residues. CDR3 bases: TGTGCTAGTGGTTCTCTGGGCTTAGGACAGCCCCAGCATTTT. Amino acid sequence: CASGSLGLGQPQHF.

The chain is built from TRBV6-5 and TRBJ1-4; no clear D gene. This CDR3 contains 14 residues. In germline, CDR1 is MNHEY, CDR2 SVGAGI. V shed 5 bases and J shed 2 bases, with 9 bases lying between them. This chain's CDR3 is CASSIRGTNEKLFF. In nucleotides, the CDR3 is TGTGCCAGCAGTATCCGGGGTACTAATGAAAAACTGTTTTTT.

The V gene is TRBV5-4, the J gene TRBJ1-4; the D is unclear. The CDR3 covers 16 residues. The V end was cut by 0 bases, the J end by 4 bases, with 13 bases between. CDR1 SGHNT and CDR2 YYREEE come from the germline V gene (reference sequence). CDR3 residues: CASSLGSENYNEKLFF. In DNA form, the CDR3 reads TGTGCCAGCAGCTTGGGGTCGGAGAACTATAATGAAAAACTGTTTTTT.

The chain has TRBV28 and TRBJ1-1; 7 nucleotides line up with TRBD1. There are 14 residues in the CDR3. Germline loops: CDR1 MDHEN, CDR2 SYDVKM. Trimming cost V 7 bases and J 3 bases; bases outside gene matches: 8. The CDR3 here is CASIHRQGDTEAFF. CDR3 nucleotides: TGTGCCAGCATCCATAGACAGGGAGACACTGAAGCTTTCTTT.

V gene TRBV5-1 combines with J gene TRBJ1-1; 7 nucleotides agree with TRBD1. Unmatched junction bases numbered 5, after V lost 2 bases and J lost 1 base. Germline V gene data show CDR1 as SGHRS and CDR2 as YFSETQ. This CDR3 is built from 15 residues. Written as DNA, the CDR3 is TGCGCCAGCAGCTTTACAGGGGACTCGAACACTGAAGCTTTCTTT. Its protein product is CASSFTGDSNTEAFF.

This clone has only one observation. The chain joins TRBV24-1 to TRBJ1-1; D unclear. The germline V gene encodes CDR1 KGHDR and CDR2 SFDVKD. This CDR3 is built from 14 residues. Trimming shortened V by 2 bases and J by 8 bases, and 14 bases separated the two germline ends. The CDR3 loop reads CATSDSLTNSEAFF. In nucleotides, the CDR3 is TGTGCCACCAGTGATTCCTTAACGAACTCAGAAGCTTTCTTT.

The V call is TRBV9, the J call TRBJ2-5; weak D call: TRBD1 (5 bases). Germline loops: CDR1 SGDLS, CDR2 YYNGEE. Trimming pared 4 bases from V and 1 base from J, leaving 11 bases between. CDR3 length: 14 amino acids. The CDR3 is CASSSTAIQETQYF. The CDR3 DNA reads TGTGCCAGCAGCTCGACAGCGATCCAAGAGACCCAGTACTTC.

In its sample, this clone was seen once. The gene calls are TRBV3-1 (or the pseudogene TRBV3-2) and TRBJ1-1; possibly TRBD1 for D (5 bases). Germline CDR1 and CDR2: LGHDT and YNNKEL (reference sequence). The CDR3 contains 11 residues. Trimming left V 7 bases short and J 7 bases short, with 10 bases between. The CDR3: CASTQGLEAFF. The CDR3 coding sequence is TGTGCCAGCACCCAGGGCCTTGAAGCTTTCTTT.

This chain uses TRBV5-6 with TRBJ2-5, with TRBD2 matching over 10 bases. The germline V gene has CDR1 SGHDT and CDR2 YYEEEE. The CDR3 loop spans 15 amino acids. J lost 5 bases, V lost 5 bases, and 9 bases had no gene match. CDR3 sequence reads: CASRSLAGAGETQYF. CDR3 DNA sequence: TGTGCCAGCAGGTCCCTAGCGGGAGCCGGGGAGACCCAGTACTTC.

The CDR3 nucleotides read TGTGCCAGCAGTCTTCACGGGAACAGTAATAATTCACCCCTCCACTTT. This sequence encodes CASSLHGNSNNSPLHF. J is TRBJ1-6 and V is TRBV6-4; no reliable D call. V was shortened by 5 bases and J by 5 bases, with 16 bases between the two germline ends. Germline V gives CDR1 MRHNA, CDR2 SNTAGT. There are 16 residues in the CDR3.

The chain carries TRBV18 and TRBJ2-1, with 7 positions matching TRBD1. The V segment lost 3 bases and the J segment 7 bases; nucleotides outside the gene matches: 9. Germline CDR1 is KGHSH and CDR2 is LQKENI. The CDR3 runs to 15 residues. CDR3 in DNA: TGTGCCAGCTCACCGGATAGTCCAGGGGGAAATGAGCAGTTCTTC. Translating gives CASSPDSPGGNEQFF.

The chain employs TRBV9 and TRBJ2-2; tentative D call: TRBD1 (5 bases). This CDR3 comprises 15 residues. V was pared by 0 bases and J by 3 bases, with 9 bases between. Germline CDR1 reads SGDLS; CDR2 reads YYNGEE. The CDR3 DNA sequence: TGTGCCAGCAGCGTAGGGGCAGGGTACACCGGGGAGCTGTTTTTT. This sequence encodes CASSVGAGYTGELFF.

The count of this clone is one. The gene calls are TRBV14 and TRBJ1-1, with D perhaps TRBD1 (6 bases). Germline lookup yields CDR1 SGHDN and CDR2 FVKESK. Trimming stripped 5 bases from V and 6 bases from J, with 13 bases between. This CDR3 has 13 residues. The CDR3 DNA reads TGTGCCAGCAGCAAACAGGGCACGGCTGAAGCTTTCTTT. Encoded protein: CASSKQGTAEAFF.

The chain is built from TRBV29-1 and TRBJ2-1, with no clear D. This CDR3 comprises 14 residues. Trimming stripped 1 base from V and 5 bases from J, with 12 bases between. The V gene's germline CDR1 is SQVTM and CDR2 ANQGSEA. Written as DNA, the CDR3 is TGCAGCGTTGAAGGAGCCGACTTACACAATGAGCAGTTCTTC. Its protein product is CSVEGADLHNEQFF.